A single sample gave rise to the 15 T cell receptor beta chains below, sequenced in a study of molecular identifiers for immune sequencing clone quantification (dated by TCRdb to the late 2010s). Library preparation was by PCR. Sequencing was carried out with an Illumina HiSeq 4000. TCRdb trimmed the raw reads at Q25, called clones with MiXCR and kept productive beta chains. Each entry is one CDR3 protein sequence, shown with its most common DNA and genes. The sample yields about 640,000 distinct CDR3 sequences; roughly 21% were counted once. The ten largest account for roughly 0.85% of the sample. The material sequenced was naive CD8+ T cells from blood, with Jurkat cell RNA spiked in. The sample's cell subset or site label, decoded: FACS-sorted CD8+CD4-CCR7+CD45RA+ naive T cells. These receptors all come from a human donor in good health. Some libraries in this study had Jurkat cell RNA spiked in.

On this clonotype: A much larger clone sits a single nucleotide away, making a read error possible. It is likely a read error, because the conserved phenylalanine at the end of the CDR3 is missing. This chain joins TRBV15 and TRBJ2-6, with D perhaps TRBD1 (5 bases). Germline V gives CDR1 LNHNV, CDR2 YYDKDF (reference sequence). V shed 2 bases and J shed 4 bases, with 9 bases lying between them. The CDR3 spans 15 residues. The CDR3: CATSRRGLGANVLTS. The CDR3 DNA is TGTGCCACCAGCAGAAGGGGTTTAGGGGCCAACGTCCTGACTTCC.

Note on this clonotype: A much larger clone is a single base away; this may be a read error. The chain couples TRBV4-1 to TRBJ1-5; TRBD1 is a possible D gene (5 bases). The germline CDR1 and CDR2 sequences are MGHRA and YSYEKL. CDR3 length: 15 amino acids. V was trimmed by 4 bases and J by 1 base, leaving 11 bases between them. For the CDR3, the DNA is TGCGCCAGCAGCCCCGGGGCCGAAAGCAATCAGCCCCAGCATTTT. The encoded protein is CASSPGAESNQPQHF.

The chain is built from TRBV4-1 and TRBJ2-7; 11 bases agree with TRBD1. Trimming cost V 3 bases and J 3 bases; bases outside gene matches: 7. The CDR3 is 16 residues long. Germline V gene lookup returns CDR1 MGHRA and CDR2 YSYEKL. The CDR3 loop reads CASSQNGQGAGYEQYF. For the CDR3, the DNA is TGCGCCAGCAGCCAGAATGGACAGGGGGCGGGCTACGAGCAGTACTTC.

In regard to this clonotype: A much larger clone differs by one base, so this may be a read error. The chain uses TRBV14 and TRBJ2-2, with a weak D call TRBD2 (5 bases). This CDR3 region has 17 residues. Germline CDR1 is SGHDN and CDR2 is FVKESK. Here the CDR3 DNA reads TGTGCCAGCAGCCAAGAGGCGTCGGGCAGATACACCGGGGAGCTGCTTTTT. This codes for CASSQEASGRYTGELLF. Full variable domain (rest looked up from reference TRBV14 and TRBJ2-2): EAGVTQFPSHSVIEKGQTVTLRCDPISGHDNLYWYRRVMGKEIKFLLHFVKESKQDESGMPNNRFLAERTGGTYSTLKVQPAELEDSGVYFCASSQEASGRYTGELLFGEGSRLTVL.

The CDR3 loop reads CASSQSREETQYF. The CDR3 DNA sequence: TGCGCCAGCAGCCAAAGCCGGGAGGAGACCCAGTACTTC. The chain uses TRBV4-1 and TRBJ2-5; TRBD2 is a possible D gene (6 bases). Trimming removed 2 bases at V and 5 bases at J, with 9 bases between. The CDR3 loop spans 13 amino acids. The germline V gene encodes CDR1 MGHRA and CDR2 YSYEKL.

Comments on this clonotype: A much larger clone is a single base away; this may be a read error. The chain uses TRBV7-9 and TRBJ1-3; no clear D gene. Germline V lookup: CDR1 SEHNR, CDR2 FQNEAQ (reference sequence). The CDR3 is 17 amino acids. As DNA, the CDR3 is TGTGCCTGCAGCCCATACGATGGAGAAGTCCCTGGAAACACCATATATTTT. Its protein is CACSPYDGEVPGNTIYF.

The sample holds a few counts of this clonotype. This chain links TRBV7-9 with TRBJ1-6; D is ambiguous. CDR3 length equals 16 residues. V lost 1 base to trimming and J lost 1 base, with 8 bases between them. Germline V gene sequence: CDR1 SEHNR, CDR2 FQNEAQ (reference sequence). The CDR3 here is CASSLVPVSYNSPLHF. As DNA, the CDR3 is TGTGCCAGCAGCTTAGTTCCGGTATCCTATAATTCACCCCTCCACTTT.

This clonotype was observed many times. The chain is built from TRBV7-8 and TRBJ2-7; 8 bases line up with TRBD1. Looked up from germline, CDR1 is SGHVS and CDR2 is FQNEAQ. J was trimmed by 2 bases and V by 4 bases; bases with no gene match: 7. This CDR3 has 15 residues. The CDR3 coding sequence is TGTGCCAGCAGCTCCGCTGGACAGGGCACCTACGAGCAGTACTTC. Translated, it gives CASSSAGQGTYEQYF. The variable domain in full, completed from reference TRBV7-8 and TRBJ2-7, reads GAGVSQSPRYKVAKRGQDVALRCDPISGHVSLFWYQQALGQGPEFLTYFQNEAQLDKSGLPSDRFFAERPEGSVSTLKIQRTQQEDSAVYLCASSSAGQGTYEQYFGPGTRLTVT.

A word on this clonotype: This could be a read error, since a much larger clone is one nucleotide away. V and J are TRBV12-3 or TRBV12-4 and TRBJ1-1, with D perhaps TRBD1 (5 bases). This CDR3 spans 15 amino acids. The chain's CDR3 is CASSLSRGMNTVAFF. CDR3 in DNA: TGTGCCAGCAGTTTGTCGAGGGGAATGAACACTGTAGCTTTCTTT.

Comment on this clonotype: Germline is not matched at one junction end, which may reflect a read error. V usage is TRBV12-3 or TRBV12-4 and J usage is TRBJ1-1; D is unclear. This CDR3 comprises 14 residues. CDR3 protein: CASSLGLGNAEAFF. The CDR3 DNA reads TGTGCCAGCAGTTTGGGTCTGGGGAACGCTGAAGCTTTCTTT.

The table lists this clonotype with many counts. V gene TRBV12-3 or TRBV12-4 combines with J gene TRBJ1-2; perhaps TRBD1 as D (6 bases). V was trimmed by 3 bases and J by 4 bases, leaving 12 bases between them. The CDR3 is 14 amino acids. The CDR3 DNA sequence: TGTGCCAGCAGTTTTGGAGGGGGGGGCTATGGCTACACCTTC. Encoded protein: CASSFGGGGYGYTF.

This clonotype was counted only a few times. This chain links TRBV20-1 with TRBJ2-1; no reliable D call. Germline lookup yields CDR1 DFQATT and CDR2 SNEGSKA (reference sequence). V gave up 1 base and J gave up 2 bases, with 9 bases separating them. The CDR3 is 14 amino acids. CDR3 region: CSARAADTYNEQFF. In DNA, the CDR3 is TGCAGTGCTAGAGCGGCCGATACCTACAATGAGCAGTTCTTC.

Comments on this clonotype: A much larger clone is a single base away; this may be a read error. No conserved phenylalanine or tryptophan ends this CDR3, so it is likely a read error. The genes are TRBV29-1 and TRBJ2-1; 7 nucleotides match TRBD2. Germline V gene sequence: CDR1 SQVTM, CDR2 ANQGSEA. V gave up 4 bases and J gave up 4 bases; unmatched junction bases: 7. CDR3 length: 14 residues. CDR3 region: CSVVRDYTYNEQFL. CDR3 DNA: TGCAGCGTTGTTAGGGACTACACTTACAATGAGCAGTTCCTC.

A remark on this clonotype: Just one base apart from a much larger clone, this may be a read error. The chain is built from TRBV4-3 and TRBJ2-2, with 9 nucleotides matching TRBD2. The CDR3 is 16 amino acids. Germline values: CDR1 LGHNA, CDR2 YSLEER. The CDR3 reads CASSDGLAPNTGELLF. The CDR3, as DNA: TGCGCCAGCAGCGATGGACTAGCGCCGAACACCGGGGAGCTGCTTTTT.

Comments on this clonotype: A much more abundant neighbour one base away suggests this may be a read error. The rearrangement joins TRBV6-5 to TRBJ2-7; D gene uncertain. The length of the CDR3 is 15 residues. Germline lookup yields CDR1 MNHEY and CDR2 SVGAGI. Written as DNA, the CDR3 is TGTGCCAGCAGTTACGGTCCAAACCCTGGATACGAGCGGTACTTC. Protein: CASSYGPNPGYERYF.